This is a list of T cell receptor beta chains from one sample in a study of shared clonotypes between healthy human individuals. Profiled with immunoSEQ multiplex PCR; TCRdb holds only in-frame clones, not every one. The sample lists around 2,000,000 clones, just over 90% occurring once. The sequenced material came from naive CD8+ T cells from PBMCs. These receptor sequences come from a young man in good health. Some clones in this sample may be carry-over from other donors' samples. Each CDR3 is given without its conserved first and last residue.

V gene	J gene	CDR3 protein
TRBV5-4	TRBJ2-7	ASSTQDRAREQY
TRBV28	TRBJ1-1	ASSPSYTEAF
TRBV6-6	TRBJ1-1	ASRGDRGTEAF
TRBV19	TRBJ1-1	ASSYQRDGSPF
TRBV27	TRBJ2-1	ASSLTSPSYNEQF
TRBV27	TRBJ1-1	ASSLRGLMNTEAF
TRBV27	TRBJ2-3	ASSPLAGAADTQY
TRBV5-5	TRBJ2-7	ASSLGREYSYEQY
TRBV11-2	TRBJ2-7	ASSFRDRGAYEQY
TRBV19	TRBJ2-7	ASSIPGVPYEQY
TRBV10-3	TRBJ2-1	AISEPGGSNEQF
TRBV28	TRBJ2-2	ASSSPALAGVTGELF
TRBV28	TRBJ2-2	ASQGTSGDAWTGELF
TRBV28	TRBJ2-5	ASRLGDPRETQY